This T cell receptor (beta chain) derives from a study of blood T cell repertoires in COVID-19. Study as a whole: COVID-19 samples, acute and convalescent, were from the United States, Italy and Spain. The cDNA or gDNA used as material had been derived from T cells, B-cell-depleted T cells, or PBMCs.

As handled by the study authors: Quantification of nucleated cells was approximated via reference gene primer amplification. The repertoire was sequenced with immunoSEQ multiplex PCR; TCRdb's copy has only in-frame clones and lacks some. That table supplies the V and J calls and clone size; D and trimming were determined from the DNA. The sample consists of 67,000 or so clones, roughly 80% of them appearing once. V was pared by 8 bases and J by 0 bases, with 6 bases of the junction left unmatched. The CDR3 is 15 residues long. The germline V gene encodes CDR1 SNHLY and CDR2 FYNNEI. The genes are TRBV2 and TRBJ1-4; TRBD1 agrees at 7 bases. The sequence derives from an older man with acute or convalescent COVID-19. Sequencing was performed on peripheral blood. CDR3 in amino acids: CASATGRATNEKLFF. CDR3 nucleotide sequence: TGTGCCAGCGCGACAGGGCGGGCAACTAATGAAAAACTGTTTTTT.